This passage covers 16 T cell receptor beta chains from one sample sequenced in a study of blood T cells in healthy people across ages. A second PCR, run for about 6 to 11 cycles, used a sample-barcoded 5' primer plus a J-beta primer mix. Using its own MiXCR run on the 5' RACE reads, TCRdb lists one record per CDR3 protein. Of 730,000 or so distinct CDR3 sequences detected, roughly 44% appear once; the ten largest clones hold around a fifth. Sequences were obtained from blood. These receptor sequences come from a woman between 55 and 75 years old in good health.

V is TRBV7-9 and J is TRBJ1-2, with 8 bases identical to TRBD1. V gave up 3 bases and J gave up 4 bases; unmatched junction bases: 4. The CDR3 extends over 14 amino acids. The germline V gene encodes CDR1 SEHNR and CDR2 FQNEAQ (reference sequence). The DNA for the CDR3 is TGTGCCAGCAGCTTCGCAGGGGGCAGCTATGGCTACACCTTC. Its protein is CASSFAGGSYGYTF.

This rearrangement joins TRBV12-3 or TRBV12-4 to TRBJ1-1; D is unclear. The CDR3 spans 14 residues. The V and J ends lost 3 bases and 0 bases respectively, with 8 bases between them. The CDR3 DNA follows: TGTGCCAGCAGTTTCGCAGGAGTGAACACTGAAGCTTTCTTT. It is translated as CASSFAGVNTEAFF.

V is TRBV7-3 and J is TRBJ2-1, with 15 nucleotides matching TRBD2. Germline trimming cut 4 bases from V and 6 bases from J; bases unmatched to any gene: 4. Germline loops: CDR1 SGHTA, CDR2 FQGTGA. This CDR3 has 16 amino acids. The DNA for the CDR3 is TGTGCCAGCAGCTCGGGACTAGCGGGAGGCTTCAATGAGCAGTTCTTC. Encoded protein: CASSSGLAGGFNEQFF.

The chain couples TRBV7-2 to TRBJ1-3; TRBD1 agrees at 11 bases. V gave up 5 bases and J gave up 1 base; unmatched junction bases: 7. The germline V gene has CDR1 SGHTA and CDR2 FQGNSA. The CDR3 contains 17 residues. The CDR3 loop reads CASSPTGTGGSGNTIYF. The CDR3 nucleotides read TGTGCCAGCAGCCCAACCGGGACAGGGGGTTCTGGAAACACCATATATTTT.

This CDR3 is CSAPTSGWYQETQYF. CDR3 DNA: TGCAGTGCCCCTACTAGCGGATGGTACCAAGAGACCCAGTACTTC. The chain employs TRBV20-1 and TRBJ2-5; 8 bases are a match to TRBD2. The CDR3 is 15 residues long. The V gene end was trimmed by 6 bases and the J gene end by 0 bases; junction bases not matched to a gene: 9. CDR1 and CDR2 from the germline V gene are DFQATT and SNEGSKA (reference sequence).

The rearrangement links TRBV20-1 to TRBJ1-2; D is unresolved. The CDR3 is 14 residues long. In germline, CDR1 is DFQATT, CDR2 SNEGSKA (reference sequence). Between the trimmed V and J ends, which lost 5 bases and 7 bases, there was a span of 20 bases. The CDR3 DNA reads TGCAGTGCTCCTAATATGGTCTTCCCTTTTGGCTACACCTTC. This translates into CSAPNMVFPFGYTF.

The genes are TRBV24-1 and TRBJ2-7; D may be TRBD2 (5 bases). The DNA end is a closer match to TRBJ2-5, so the J assignment may be wrong. The CDR3 loop spans 13 amino acids. Per germline, CDR1 KGHDR and CDR2 SFDVKD. The CDR3 DNA reads as TGTGCCACCAGTGATTGGGCGGGAGAGACCCAGTACTTC. Protein sequence: CATSDWAGETQYF.

The chain recombines TRBV4-1 with TRBJ1-4, with D tentatively TRBD1 (6 bases). CDR3 size: 15 residues. The V and J ends lost 2 bases and 3 bases respectively, with 10 bases between them. Germline V gene data show CDR1 as MGHRA and CDR2 as YSYEKL. The CDR3 DNA reads TGCGCCAGCAGCCAACTCGGACAGTCTAATGAAAAACTGTTTTTT. Translating it yields CASSQLGQSNEKLFF.

This clonotype was detected a few times. This chain links TRBV12-3 or TRBV12-4 with TRBJ2-7; 11 bases fit TRBD2. The CDR3 extends over 13 amino acids. Trimming removed 6 bases from V and 4 bases from J; junction bases left unmatched: 2. CDR3 DNA: TGTGCCAGCAGGGCTAGCGGGGGGTACGAGCAGTACTTC. As protein: CASRASGGYEQYF.

V is TRBV20-1 and J is TRBJ2-1; possibly TRBD2 for D (6 bases). The DNA matches TRBJ2-7 better at its end, which makes the J call doubtful. CDR1 and CDR2 from the germline V gene are DFQATT and SNEGSKA (reference sequence). The CDR3 length is 15 residues. In nucleotides, the CDR3 is TGCAGTGCTAGAGAAACCGGGACTTCCTACAATGAGCAGTACTTC. Its protein product is CSARETGTSYNEQYF.

The chain combines TRBV14 with TRBJ2-3, with D possibly being TRBD1 (6 bases). V lost 3 bases to trimming and J lost 2 bases, with 12 bases between them. Germline CDR1 is SGHDN and CDR2 is FVKESK. The CDR3 is made up of 15 amino acids. The CDR3: CASSHLGQLTDTQYF. The CDR3 DNA is TGTGCCAGCAGCCACTTGGGACAACTCACAGATACGCAGTATTTT.

This clonotype was counted ten times or more. CDR3: CASSSGQFNEQFF. DNA for the CDR3: TGTGCCAGCAGTTCAGGACAGTTCAATGAGCAGTTCTTC. The chain joins TRBV7-3 to TRBJ2-1; D perhaps matches TRBD1 (6 bases). Germline V CDR1 and CDR2: SGHTA, FQGTGA. CDR3 length: 13 amino acids. V was pared by 6 bases and J by 6 bases, with 12 bases between.

This clonotype was observed a handful of times. The chain combines TRBV10-3 with TRBJ1-4, with TRBD1 matching 11 bases. Trimming cost V 6 bases and J 8 bases; bases outside gene matches: 5. This CDR3 is 14 amino acids long. Per germline, CDR1 ENHRY and CDR2 SYGVKD. CDR3 sequence: CAISPGQGGEKLFF. The CDR3 nucleotides are TGTGCCATCAGCCCGGGACAGGGGGGCGAAAAACTGTTTTTT.

Ten or more counts support this clonotype. The chain combines TRBV29-1 with TRBJ2-3; weak D call: TRBD2 (5 bases). In germline, CDR1 is SQVTM, CDR2 ANQGSEA. The germline V and J ends were trimmed by 0 bases and 4 bases, with 8 bases remaining between them. The CDR3 is 13 amino acids. The CDR3 DNA sequence: TGCAGCGTTGAAGAATCTAGCTCAGATACGCAGTATTTT. It is translated as CSVEESSSDTQYF.

In this sample, this clonotype turned up many times. The V call is TRBV4-1, the J call TRBJ2-5; tentative D call: TRBD2 (6 bases). The germline V and J ends were trimmed by 0 bases and 4 bases, with 15 bases remaining between them. CDR1 is MGHRA and CDR2 is YSYEKL in the germline V gene. This CDR3 spans 16 amino acids. CDR3 residues: CASSQDGGLLRETQYF. CDR3 nucleotide sequence: TGCGCCAGCAGCCAAGATGGAGGGCTATTACGAGAGACCCAGTACTTC.

Ten or more counts support this clonotype. The chain combines TRBV9 with TRBJ2-7; 7 bases match TRBD1. Trimming cost V 4 bases and J 0 bases; bases outside gene matches: 7. CDR3 length equals 15 residues. Germline V gene lookup returns CDR1 SGDLS and CDR2 YYNGEE. For the CDR3, the DNA is TGTGCCAGCAGCCCTACCGACAGGGTCTCCTACGAGCAGTACTTC. This sequence encodes CASSPTDRVSYEQYF.